The entry below gives a single TCR beta chain sequence along with its context. This sample is part of a study of CD8 T cells in ankylosing spondylitis. MiXCR was run by TCRdb on the 5' RACE reads, yielding one entry per CDR3 protein. Found here are tens of thousands of distinct CDR3 sequences, around 7.4% of them singletons; the top ten hold approximately 8.5%. This CDR3 has 14 residues. The germline V gene encodes CDR1 SGDLS and CDR2 YYNGEE. V lost 3 bases, J lost 4 bases, and 4 bases stayed unmatched. Material for sequencing was blood, either unsorted or a sorted T cell fraction (not recorded which). The rearrangement links TRBV9 to TRBJ2-5; TRBD2 matches 9 bases. The TCR was taken from a female donor with ankylosing spondylitis or in good health (not recorded which). The CDR3 DNA follows: TGTGCCAGCAGCGCGAGCGGGGGGCGAGAGACCCAGTACTTC. Residues: CASSASGGRETQYF.